Listed below are T cell receptor beta chains from one sample, sequenced in a study of cytotoxic CD8 clonotypes in ibrutinib-treated CLL. Method: immunoSEQ multiplex PCR; TCRdb's copy keeps in-frame clones and lacks some. The sample holds about 160,000 clones, around nine tenths seen once. The sample was PBMCs, taken at disease progression, from a patient treated with ibrutinib. These receptors all stem from a human donor with chronic lymphocytic leukemia. CDR3s leave out the opening cysteine and the closing phenylalanine or tryptophan. The order of the fields is V gene, CDR3 protein.

>TRBV10-1
ASRPGTGVMGEAF
>TRBV29-1
SVAGTSTNYEQY
>TRBV25-1
ASSGTFYEQY
>TRBV4-1
ASSQVGGRPSSYNEQF
>TRBV4-1
ASSQVGTGVRLRQPQH
>TRBV30
AWSRHVEGGYT
>TRBV29-1
SVASGSSYEQY
>TRBV19
ASSPQGLTNEKLF
>TRBV7-8
ASSLARLADAYNEQF
>TRBV5-1
ASSPLGLAGVGNEQF
>TRBV4-2
ASSQERWRVQTQY
>TRBV27
ASSLGASTDTQY
>TRBV19
ASSLLAGGPDTGELF
>TRBV30
ACPSGIAGRGYT
>TRBV11-3
ASSLVQDIQY
>TRBV5-1
ASFGSDRGPSYEQY
>TRBV29-1
SVDHNYGYT
>TRBV23-1
ASSQSPRREGWTGELF
>TRBV6-1
ASSDFRFDQPQH
>TRBV28
ASSLVASAGRPNPEQY
>TRBV28
ASSSAGPRQIGTQY
>TRBV28
ASRSREGRLNYGYT
>TRBV5-6
ASSLVGSEQY
>TRBV7-5
VRSLKLGLPGPDEQF
>TRBV30
AWSPGGSEKLF
>TRBV6-6
ASVGGVAGTGEQY
>TRBV19
ASASGTGLQETQY
>TRBV19
ASSILESTDTQY
>TRBV6-5
ASSPVGLGNEKLF
>TRBV5-1
ASSLSPPNTEAF